This T cell receptor beta chain was documented in a study of T cells in Graves' hyperthyroidism and ophthalmopathy. Patients having uncontrolled infection, another autoimmune disease, pregnancy or lactation were not included. RNA transcripts gave rise to amplified TCR beta CDR3 regions. The HTBI primer set was used in a first-round RT-PCR of the TCR CDR3. TCRdb re-called the multiplex PCR reads with MiXCR, one entry per CDR3 protein. The sample has fewer than 650,000 distinct CDR3 sequences, approximately 13% seen once. Germline CDR1 and CDR2: SGHAT and FQNNGV. The CDR3 is made up of 15 amino acids. V lost 0 bases to trimming and J lost 9 bases, with 15 bases between them. This clonotype was seen at least ten times.

The J gene is TRBJ2-1, the V gene TRBV11-2; TRBD1 might be the D (6 bases). The receptor comes from a young woman with Graves' hyperthyroidism that later progressed to Graves' ophthalmopathy. Sequenced material: blood. CDR3 sequence: CASSLDSQGSGEQFF. As DNA, the CDR3 is TGTGCCAGCAGCTTAGATTCCCAGGGGTCAGGTGAGCAGTTCTTC.